This TCR beta chain was identified in a study of shared clonotypes between healthy human individuals. Study-wide background: Per donor, three plates held CD4 naive cells, three held CD4 memory, two held CD8 naive and one held CD8 memory. Points from the study as a whole: Naive subsets generally had larger estimated richness than memory subsets. In contrast to clonotypes shared by all four donors, non-shared clonotypes had lower generation probabilities.

J lost 5 bases, V lost 1 base, and 3 bases had no gene match. CDR3 size: 14 residues. Germline V lookup: CDR1 SGHTA, CDR2 FQGNSA. Comment on this clone: No antigen is known for it.

Authors' data handling: Sequence data from immunoSEQ were junction-only and lacked quality scores; consequently, filtering differed. Here immunoSEQ multiplex PCR was the method, and the copy in TCRdb shows in-frame clones only, minus some. V and J calls and clone size follow that table, whereas D and trimming were derived from the DNA. The table lists around 1.1 million clones, approximately 75% of them singletons. The chain recombines TRBV7-2 with TRBJ1-1; TRBD1 matches 8 bases. Sequenced input: memory CD4+ T cells from PBMCs. The subset: CD45RA-negative fraction. This TCR came from a man younger than 35 in good health. Some clones in this sample may be carry-over from other donors' samples. The CDR3: CASSLVRGLTEAFF. CDR3 coding DNA: TGTGCCAGCAGCTTAGTCAGGGGGCTTACTGAAGCTTTCTTT.